This TCR beta chain derives from a study of CD8 T cells in Susac syndrome. RNA in amounts of roughly 0.45 to 1 ug was reverse transcribed with random hexamers. TCRdb used MiXCR to reprocess the immunoSEQ multiplex PCR reads, holding one entry per CDR3 protein. The sample carries over 350,000 distinct CDR3 sequences, roughly 85% recorded once. Sequencing of TCR beta drew on CD8+ and CD4+ T cells from blood. Each multiple sclerosis control was a treatment-naive patient with relapsing-remitting disease that was either stable or active. FACS was used to enrich TEMRA cells, whereas the CD8+ and CD4+ T cells were obtained by negative isolation. The CDR3 totals 18 residues.

The sequenced sample consisted of CD8+ T cells from PBMCs. This sequence originates from a human donor with multiple sclerosis. J is TRBJ2-6 and V is TRBV1. TRBV1 corresponds to a pseudogene. The CDR3, as DNA: TGCACCAGCAGGGCTCGCAGTTTGTGCACAAAGCGGGCCAACGTCCTGACTTTC. Residues: CTSRARSLCTKRANVLTF.